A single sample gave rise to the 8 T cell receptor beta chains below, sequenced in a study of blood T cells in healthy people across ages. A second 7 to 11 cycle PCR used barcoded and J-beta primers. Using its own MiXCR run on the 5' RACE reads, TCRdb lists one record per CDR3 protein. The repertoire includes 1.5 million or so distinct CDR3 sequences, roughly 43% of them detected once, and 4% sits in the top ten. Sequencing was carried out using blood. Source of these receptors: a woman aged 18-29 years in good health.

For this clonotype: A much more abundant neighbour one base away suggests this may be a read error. The CDR3 region has the DNA TGCGGCGTCCCCGGCCGGGACAGATACAATGAGCAGTTCTTC. Protein: CGVPGRDRYNEQFF. The rearrangement uses TRBV29-1 and TRBJ2-1; 7 bases align to TRBD1. Germline V lookup: CDR1 SQVTM, CDR2 ANQGSEA. The CDR3 is made up of 14 amino acids.

The CDR3 loop is CASSFFDRVETDTQYF. CDR3 sequence (DNA): TGCGCCAGCAGCTTCTTCGACAGGGTAGAGACAGATACGCAGTATTTT. The chain carries TRBV5-1 and TRBJ2-3; the match to TRBD1 covers 7 bases. The CDR3 spans 16 residues. The V and J ends lost 2 bases and 3 bases, in that order; junction bases with no gene match: 9. Germline CDR1 reads SGHRS; CDR2 reads YFSETQ. Using reference TRBV5-1 and TRBJ2-3 for the parts outside the CDR3, the full variable domain is KAGVTQTPRYLIKTRGQQVTLSCSPISGHRSVSWYQQTPGQGLQFLFEYFSETQRNKGNFPGRFSGRQFSNSRSEMNVSTLELGDSALYLCASSFFDRVETDTQYFGPGTRLTVL.

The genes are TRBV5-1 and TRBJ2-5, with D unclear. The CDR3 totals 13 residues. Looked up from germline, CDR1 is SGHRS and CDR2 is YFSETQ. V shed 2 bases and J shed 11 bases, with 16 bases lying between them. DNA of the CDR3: TGCGCCAGCAGCTTCTCACAAGCCAATGAGCAGTACTTC. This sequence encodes CASSFSQANEQYF.

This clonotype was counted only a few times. CDR3 sequence: CASSYPRTGRLPDTQYF. CDR3 DNA sequence: TGTGCCAGCAGCTACCCCCGGACAGGGCGTTTGCCAGATACGCAGTATTTT. The chain employs TRBV6-2 or TRBV6-3 and TRBJ2-3; 8 nucleotides align to TRBD1. CDR3 length equals 17 residues. With 6 bases clipped from V and 4 bases from J, the junction kept 15 bases outside the gene matches. Germline CDR1 is MNHEY and CDR2 is SVGEGT.

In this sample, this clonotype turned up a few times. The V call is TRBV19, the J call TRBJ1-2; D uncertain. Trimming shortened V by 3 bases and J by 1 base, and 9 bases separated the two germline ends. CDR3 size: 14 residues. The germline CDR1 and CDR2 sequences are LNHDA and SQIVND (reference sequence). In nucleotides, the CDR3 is TGTGCCAGTAGTATTGGAGTCCTTAACTATGGCTACACCTTC. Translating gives CASSIGVLNYGYTF.

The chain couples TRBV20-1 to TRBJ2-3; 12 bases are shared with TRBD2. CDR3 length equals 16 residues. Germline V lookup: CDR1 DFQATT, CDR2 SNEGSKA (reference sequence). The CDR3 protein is CNAITETSGSVDTQYF. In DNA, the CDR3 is TGCAATGCAATCACCGAGACTAGCGGGAGCGTAGATACGCAGTATTTT.

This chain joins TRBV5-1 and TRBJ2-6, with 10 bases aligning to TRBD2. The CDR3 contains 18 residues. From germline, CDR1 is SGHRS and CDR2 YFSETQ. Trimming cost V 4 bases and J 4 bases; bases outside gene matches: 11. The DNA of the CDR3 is TGCGCCAGCAGCCCTGCTGGGCTAGCGGGAGCGGGGGCCAACGTCCTGACTTTC. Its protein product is CASSPAGLAGAGANVLTF.

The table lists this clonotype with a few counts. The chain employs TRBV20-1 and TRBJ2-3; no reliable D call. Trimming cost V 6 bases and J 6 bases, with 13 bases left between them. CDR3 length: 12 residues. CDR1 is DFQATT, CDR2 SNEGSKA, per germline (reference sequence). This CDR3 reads CSAMISTDTQYF. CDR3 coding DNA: TGCAGTGCGATGATAAGTACGGATACGCAGTATTTT.